The 7 T cell receptor beta chains reported below all come from one sample, sequenced in a study of blood T cell repertoires in COVID-19 (dated by TCRdb to 2018 to 2020). The method was the immunoSEQ multiplex PCR assay. Not all clones reach the TCRdb copy of this immuneACCESS table, which keeps in-frame sequences only. Checked studies attribute under half of the gap to unresolved V genes and leave the rest unexplained. Within this sample are roughly 230,000 clones, with approximately 81% of them counted one time only. The ten top clones hold 0.85% to 1% of the sample. Sequencing input: peripheral blood. These receptors were taken from a man aged 35 to 55 with acute or convalescent COVID-19.

This rearrangement joins TRBV7-8 to TRBJ1-2; D is perhaps TRBD1 (5 bases). Germline CDR1 reads SGHVS; CDR2 reads FQNEAQ. V was trimmed by 5 bases and J by 2 bases, leaving 12 bases between them. The CDR3 runs 14 residues. In DNA form, the CDR3 reads TGTGCCAGCAGCCCCCGGGCAGGGAACTATGGCTACACCTTC. It yields the protein CASSPRAGNYGYTF.

The CDR3 reads CASSVEAIGSQYF. As DNA, the CDR3 is TGTGCCAGCAGCGTAGAGGCCATCGGGTCTCAGTACTTC. This rearrangement joins TRBV9 to TRBJ2-5; D ambiguous. Germline assignment: CDR1 SGDLS and CDR2 YYNGEE. There are 13 residues in the CDR3. V was shortened by 0 bases and J by 11 bases, with 14 bases between the two germline ends.

V usage is TRBV5-6 and J usage is TRBJ2-2; TRBD1 matches 12 bases. Germline V gene sequence: CDR1 SGHDT, CDR2 YYEEEE. This CDR3 is built from 16 residues. Trimming at V came to 4 bases and at J to 7 bases, leaving 8 bases not matched to a gene. CDR3 sequence: CASSIGTGGLGGELFF. DNA of the CDR3: TGTGCCAGCAGCATAGGGACAGGGGGCCTTGGCGGGGAGCTGTTTTTT.

The V gene is TRBV5-4, the J gene TRBJ2-5, with D hard to call. This CDR3 has 11 amino acids. V was pared by 2 bases and J by 4 bases, with 3 bases between. Germline CDR1 SGHNT, CDR2 YYREEE (reference sequence). The CDR3 is CASSFLETQYF. Here the CDR3 DNA reads TGTGCCAGCAGCTTTCTAGAGACCCAGTACTTC.

The chain combines TRBV27 with TRBJ2-5; possible D gene TRBD2, 6 bases. The germline V gene has CDR1 MNHEY and CDR2 SMNVEV (reference sequence). Trimming took 8 bases from V and 5 from J, leaving 12 bases between them. The CDR3 length is 12 residues. In nucleotides, the CDR3 is TGTGCCAGCGGGGGGATTGCGGAGACCCAGTACTTC. This encodes CASGGIAETQYF.

V and J are TRBV4-3 and TRBJ1-1; D ambiguous. Trimming took off 1 base at V and 1 base at J, with 10 bases between the two ends. Germline CDR1 is LGHNA and CDR2 is YSLEER. The CDR3 spans 15 residues. The CDR3 region is CASSQGSPKNTEAFF. CDR3 bases: TGCGCCAGCAGCCAAGGGAGTCCCAAGAACACTGAAGCTTTCTTT.

V gene TRBV28 combines with J gene TRBJ2-5, with 8 positions matching TRBD1. This CDR3 contains 16 residues. V was pared by 2 bases and J by 5 bases, with 10 bases of the junction left unmatched. Germline loops: CDR1 MDHEN, CDR2 SYDVKM. CDR3 loop: CASSLTGTGRLETQYF. CDR3 DNA: TGTGCCAGCAGTTTAACCGGGACAGGAAGGCTGGAGACCCAGTACTTC.